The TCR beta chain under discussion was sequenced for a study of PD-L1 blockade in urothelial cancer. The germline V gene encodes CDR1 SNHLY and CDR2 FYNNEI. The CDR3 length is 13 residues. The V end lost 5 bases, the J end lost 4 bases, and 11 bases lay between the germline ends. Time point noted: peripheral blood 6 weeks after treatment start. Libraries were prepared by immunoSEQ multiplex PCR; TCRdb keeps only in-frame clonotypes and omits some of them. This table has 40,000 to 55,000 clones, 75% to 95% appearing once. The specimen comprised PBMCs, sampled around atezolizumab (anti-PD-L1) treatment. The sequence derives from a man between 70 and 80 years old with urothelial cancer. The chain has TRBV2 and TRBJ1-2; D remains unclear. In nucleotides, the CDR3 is TGTGCCAGCAGTCCTGGAGAGCTCTATGGCTACACCTTC. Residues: CASSPGELYGYTF.